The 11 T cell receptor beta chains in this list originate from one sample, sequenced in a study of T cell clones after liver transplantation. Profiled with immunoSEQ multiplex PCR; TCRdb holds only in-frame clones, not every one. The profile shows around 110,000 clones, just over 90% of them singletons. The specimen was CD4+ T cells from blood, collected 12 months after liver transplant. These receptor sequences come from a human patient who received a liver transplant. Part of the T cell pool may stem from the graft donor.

Here the CDR3 reads CASRPGQSFNEQFF. The CDR3 DNA sequence: TGTGCCAGCAGGCCGGGACAGAGTTTCAATGAGCAGTTCTTC. This chain joins TRBV4-2 and TRBJ2-1, with 7 bases aligning to TRBD1. CDR3 length: 14 residues. Trimming removed 6 bases from V and 6 bases from J; junction bases left unmatched: 8. Germline-derived CDR1 and CDR2 are LGHNA and YNFKEQ.

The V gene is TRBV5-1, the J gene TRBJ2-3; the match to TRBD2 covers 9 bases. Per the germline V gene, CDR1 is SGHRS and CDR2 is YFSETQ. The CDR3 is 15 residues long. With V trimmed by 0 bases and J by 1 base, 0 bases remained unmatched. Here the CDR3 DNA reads TGCGCCAGCAGCTTGGCTAGCGGGGGCACAGATACGCAGTATTTT. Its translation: CASSLASGGTDTQYF.

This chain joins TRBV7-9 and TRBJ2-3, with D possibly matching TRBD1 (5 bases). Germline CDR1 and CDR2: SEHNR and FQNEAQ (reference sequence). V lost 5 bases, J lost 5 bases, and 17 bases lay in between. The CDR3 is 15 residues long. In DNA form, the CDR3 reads TGTGCCAGCAGCAGGGGTGAGCCGCTCGGAGATACGCAGTATTTT. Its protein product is CASSRGEPLGDTQYF.

The CDR3 region has the DNA TGTGCCAGCTCACCTGAGACAGGGATAGGGTACGAGCAGTACTTC. Translated: CASSPETGIGYEQYF. The J gene is TRBJ2-7, the V gene TRBV18, with 7 nucleotides matching TRBD1. CDR3 length: 15 residues. V was pared by 3 bases and J by 4 bases, with 9 bases of the junction left unmatched. Per the germline V gene, CDR1 is KGHSH and CDR2 is LQKENI.

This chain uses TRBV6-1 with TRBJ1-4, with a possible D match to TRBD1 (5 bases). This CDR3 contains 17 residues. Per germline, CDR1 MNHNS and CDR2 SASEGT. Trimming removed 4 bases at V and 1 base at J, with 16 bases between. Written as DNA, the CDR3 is TGTGCCAGCAGTGCTCGGGTCAGGGAGGGAACTAATGAAAAACTGTTTTTT. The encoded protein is CASSARVREGTNEKLFF.

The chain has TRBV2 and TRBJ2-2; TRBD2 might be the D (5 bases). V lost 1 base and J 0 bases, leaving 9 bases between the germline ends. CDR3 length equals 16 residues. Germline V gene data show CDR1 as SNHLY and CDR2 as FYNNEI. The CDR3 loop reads CASSEVGLANTGELFF. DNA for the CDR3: TGTGCCAGCAGTGAAGTCGGACTCGCGAACACCGGGGAGCTGTTTTTT.

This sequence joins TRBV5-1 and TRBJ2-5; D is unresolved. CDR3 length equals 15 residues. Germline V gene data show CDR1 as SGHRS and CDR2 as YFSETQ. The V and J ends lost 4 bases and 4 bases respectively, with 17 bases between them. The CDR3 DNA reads TGCGCCAGCAGCCGAGATTTATCTTCAGGAGAGACCCAGTACTTC. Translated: CASSRDLSSGETQYF.

The CDR3 coding sequence is TGTGCCAGCAGCTTAGGGACTGAAGCTTTCTTT. It specifies CASSLGTEAFF. J is TRBJ1-1 and V is TRBV7-8, with no clear D. Trimming left V 1 base short and J 5 bases short, with 2 bases between. The CDR3 covers 11 residues. The germline V gene encodes CDR1 SGHVS and CDR2 FQNEAQ.

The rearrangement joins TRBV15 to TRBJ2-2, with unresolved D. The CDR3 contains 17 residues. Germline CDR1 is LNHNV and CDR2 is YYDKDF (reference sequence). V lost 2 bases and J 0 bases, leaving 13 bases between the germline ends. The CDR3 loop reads CATSRLLGDANTGELFF. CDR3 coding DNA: TGTGCCACCAGCAGATTATTAGGAGACGCGAACACCGGGGAGCTGTTTTTT.

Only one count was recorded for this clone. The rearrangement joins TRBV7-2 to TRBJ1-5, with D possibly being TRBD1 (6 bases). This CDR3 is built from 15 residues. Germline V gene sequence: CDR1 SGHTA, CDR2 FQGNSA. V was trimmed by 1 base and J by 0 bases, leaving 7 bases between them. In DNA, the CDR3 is TGTGCCAGCAGCTTAGGCAGGGGTAGCAATCAGCCCCAGCATTTT. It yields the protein CASSLGRGSNQPQHF.

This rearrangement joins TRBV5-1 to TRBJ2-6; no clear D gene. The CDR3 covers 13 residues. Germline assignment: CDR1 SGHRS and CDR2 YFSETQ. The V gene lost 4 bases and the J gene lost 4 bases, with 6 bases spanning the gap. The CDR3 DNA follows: TGCGCCAGCAGCCCGGCAGGGGCCAACGTCCTGACTTTC. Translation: CASSPAGANVLTF.